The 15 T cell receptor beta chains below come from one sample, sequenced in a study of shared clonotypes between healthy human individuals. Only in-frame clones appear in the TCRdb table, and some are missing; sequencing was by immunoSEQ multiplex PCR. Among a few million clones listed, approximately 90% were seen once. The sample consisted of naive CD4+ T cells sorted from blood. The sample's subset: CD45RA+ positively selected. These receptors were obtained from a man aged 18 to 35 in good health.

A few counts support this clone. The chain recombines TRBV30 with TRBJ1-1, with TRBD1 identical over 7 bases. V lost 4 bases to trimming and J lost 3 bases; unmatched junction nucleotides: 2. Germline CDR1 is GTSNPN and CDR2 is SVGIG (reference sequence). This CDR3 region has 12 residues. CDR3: CAWNTGDTEAFF. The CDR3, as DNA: TGTGCCTGGAATACAGGGGACACTGAAGCTTTCTTT.

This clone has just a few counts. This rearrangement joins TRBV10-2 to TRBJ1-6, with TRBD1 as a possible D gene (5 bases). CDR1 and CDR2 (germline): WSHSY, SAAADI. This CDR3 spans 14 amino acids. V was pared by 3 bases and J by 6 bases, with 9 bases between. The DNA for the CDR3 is TGCGCCAGCAGTGACAAGGGGTCTAATTCACCCCTCCACTTT. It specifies CASSDKGSNSPLHF.

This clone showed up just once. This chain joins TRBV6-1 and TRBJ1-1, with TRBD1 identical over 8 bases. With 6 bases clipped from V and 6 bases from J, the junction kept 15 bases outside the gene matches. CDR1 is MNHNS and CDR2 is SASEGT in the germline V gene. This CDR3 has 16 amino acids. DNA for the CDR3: TGTGCCAGCAGGGAAAAACAGGGGGTGGCGAAGGCTGAAGCTTTCTTT. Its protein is CASREKQGVAKAEAFF.

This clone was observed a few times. The CDR3 coding sequence is TGTGCCATCAGGGAAAGACAGGGTTTGGGCACTGAAGCTTTCTTT. It specifies CAIRERQGLGTEAFF. J is TRBJ1-1 and V is TRBV10-3; TRBD1 agrees at 7 bases. CDR1 is ENHRY, CDR2 SYGVKD, per germline. The CDR3 covers 15 residues. V was pared by 6 bases and J by 4 bases, with 11 bases of the junction left unmatched.

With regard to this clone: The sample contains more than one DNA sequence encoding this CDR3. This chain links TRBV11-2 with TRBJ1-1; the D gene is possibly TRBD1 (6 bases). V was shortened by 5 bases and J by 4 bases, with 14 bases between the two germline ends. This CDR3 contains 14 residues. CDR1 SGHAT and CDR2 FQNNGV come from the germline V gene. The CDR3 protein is CASSLRGGGTEAFF. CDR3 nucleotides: TGTGCCAGCAGCCTGAGGGGGGGAGGCACTGAAGCTTTCTTT.

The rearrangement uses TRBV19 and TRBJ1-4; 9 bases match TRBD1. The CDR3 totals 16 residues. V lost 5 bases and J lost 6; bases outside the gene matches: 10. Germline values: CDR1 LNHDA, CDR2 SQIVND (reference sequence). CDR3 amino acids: CASSSNRGLRYEKLFF. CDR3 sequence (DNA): TGTGCCAGTAGTTCGAACAGGGGGCTGAGGTATGAAAAACTGTTTTTT.

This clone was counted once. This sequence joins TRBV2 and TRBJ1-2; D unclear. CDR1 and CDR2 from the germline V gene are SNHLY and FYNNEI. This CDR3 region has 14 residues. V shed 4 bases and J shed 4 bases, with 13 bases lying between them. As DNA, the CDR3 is TGTGCCAGCAGTGTCGGCTTACAGAGCTATGGCTACACCTTC. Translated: CASSVGLQSYGYTF. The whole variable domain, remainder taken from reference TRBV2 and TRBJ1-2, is EPEVTQTPSHQVTQMGQEVILRCVPISNHLYFYWYRQILGQKVEFLVSFYNNEISEKSEIFDDQFSVERPDGSNFTLKIRSTKLEDSAMYFCASSVGLQSYGYTFGSGTRLTVV.

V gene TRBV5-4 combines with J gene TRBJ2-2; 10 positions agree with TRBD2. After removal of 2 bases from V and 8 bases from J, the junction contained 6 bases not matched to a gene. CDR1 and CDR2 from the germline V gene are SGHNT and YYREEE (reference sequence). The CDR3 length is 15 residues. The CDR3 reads CASSFGLAVGGELFF. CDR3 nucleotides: TGTGCCAGCAGCTTTGGACTAGCGGTAGGAGGGGAGCTGTTTTTT. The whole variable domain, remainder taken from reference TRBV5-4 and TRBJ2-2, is ETGVTQSPTHLIKTRGQQVTLRCSSQSGHNTVSWYQQALGQGPQFIFQYYREEENGRGNFPPRFSGLQFPNYSSELNVNALELDDSALYLCASSFGLAVGGELFFGEGSRLTVL.

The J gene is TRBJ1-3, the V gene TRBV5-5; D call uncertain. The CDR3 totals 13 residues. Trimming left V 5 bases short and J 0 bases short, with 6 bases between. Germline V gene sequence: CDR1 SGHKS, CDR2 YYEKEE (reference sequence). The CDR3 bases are TGTGCCAGCAGAATTAGCTCTGGAAACACCATATATTTT. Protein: CASRISSGNTIYF.

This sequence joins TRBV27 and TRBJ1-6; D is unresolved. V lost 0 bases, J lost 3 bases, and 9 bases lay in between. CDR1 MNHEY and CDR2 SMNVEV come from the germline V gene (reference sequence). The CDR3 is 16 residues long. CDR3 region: CASSLSEGVYNSPLHF. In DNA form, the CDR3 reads TGTGCCAGCAGTTTATCGGAAGGAGTCTATAATTCACCCCTCCACTTT.

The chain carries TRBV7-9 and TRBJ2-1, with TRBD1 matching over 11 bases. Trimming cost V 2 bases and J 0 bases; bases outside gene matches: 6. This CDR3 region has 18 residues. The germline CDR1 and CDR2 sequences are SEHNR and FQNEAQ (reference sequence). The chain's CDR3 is CASSLRDRGKSSYNEQFF. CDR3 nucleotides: TGTGCCAGCAGCTTACGGGACAGGGGGAAGAGCTCCTACAATGAGCAGTTCTTC.

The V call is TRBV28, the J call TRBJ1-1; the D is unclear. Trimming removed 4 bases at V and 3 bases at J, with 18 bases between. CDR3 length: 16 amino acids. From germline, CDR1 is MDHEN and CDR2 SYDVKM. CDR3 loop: CASSSQARVKDTEAFF. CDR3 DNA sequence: TGTGCCAGCAGTTCTCAGGCTCGGGTTAAGGACACTGAAGCTTTCTTT.

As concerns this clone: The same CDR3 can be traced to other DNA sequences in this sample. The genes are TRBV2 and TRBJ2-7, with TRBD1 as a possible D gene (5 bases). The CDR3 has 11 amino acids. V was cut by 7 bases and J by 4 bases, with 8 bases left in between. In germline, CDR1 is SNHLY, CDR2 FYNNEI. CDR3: CASKGAYEQYF. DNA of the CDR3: TGTGCCAGCAAAGGGGCATACGAGCAGTACTTC.

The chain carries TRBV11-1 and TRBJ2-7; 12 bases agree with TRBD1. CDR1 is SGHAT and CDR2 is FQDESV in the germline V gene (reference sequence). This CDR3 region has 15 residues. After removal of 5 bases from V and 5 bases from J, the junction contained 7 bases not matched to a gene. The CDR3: CASSEGQGAHHEQYF. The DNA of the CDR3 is TGTGCCAGCAGCGAGGGACAGGGGGCTCACCACGAGCAGTACTTC.

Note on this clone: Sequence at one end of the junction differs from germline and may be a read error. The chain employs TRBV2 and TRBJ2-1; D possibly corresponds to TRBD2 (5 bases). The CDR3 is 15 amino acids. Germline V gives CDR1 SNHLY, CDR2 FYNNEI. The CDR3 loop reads CASGEGSGSYNEQFF. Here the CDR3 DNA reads TGTGCCAGCGGTGAGGGCTCGGGCTCTTACAATGAGCAGTTCTTC.